This T cell receptor beta chain was sequenced in a study of cytomegalovirus exposure and HLA in healthy donors. Study-wide results and limits: Published work reported that the classifier diagnosed cytomegalovirus status with high specificity and sensitivity.

On this clone: What it binds is not known.

Germline loops: CDR1 SEHNR, CDR2 FQNEAQ (reference sequence). The CDR3 sequence is 14 residues long. With 5 bases removed from V and 0 bases from J, the gap between germline ends came to 9 bases. Primers: 60 Vbeta forward and 13 Jbeta reverse. Assay used: immunoSEQ multiplex PCR; TCRdb lists only in-frame clones, some missing. Altogether approximately 160,000 clones are present, 82% being singletons, with the ten largest covering about 5.2%. The sequence was obtained from a man in his thirties or forties in good health and CMV-seropositive. The chain combines TRBV7-9 with TRBJ2-3; TRBD2 might be the D (6 bases). The sequencing sample was made of PBMCs. Here the CDR3 reads CASSPSVSTDTQYF. CDR3 in DNA: TGTGCCAGCAGCCCTAGCGTAAGCACAGATACGCAGTATTTT.